This T cell receptor beta chain was sequenced in a study of blood T cell repertoires in COVID-19 (TCRdb year 2020). About the investigation overall: Samples from collaborators originated in the United States, Italy and Spain and spanned both the acute and convalescent phases of COVID-19. The prospective study material was composed of cDNA or gDNA derived from T cells, B-cell-depleted T cells, or PBMCs. Subjects who had been exposed to COVID-19, were actively infected with it, or had recovered from it provided the deeply sampled blood TCRbeta repertoires that made up the dataset. The repertoires were made available in a free public database intended to serve as a resource for research on the immune response to SARS-CoV-2. The samples were drawn from two sources: the first 160 participants of the ongoing ImmuneRACE study, and 1,200 or so subjects contributed by 6 global collaborators. Nearly every sample came with metadata listing a de-identified subject ID, COVID-19 status, age in years and sex. Where HLA class I and class II types were available, the types were taken from metadata supplied by the sample provider, not from assay-based typing. Study-wide conclusions, independent of this receptor: The quantity of clinical and demographic metadata differed by source and by participant and was supplied without curation.

Participants in the prospective study were aged 18 to 89 years, lived in over 20 United States geographic areas, and enrolled through a virtual design. In the prospective study, cohorts were assigned on the basis of participant-reported clinical history obtained from a screening survey and a study questionnaire. Recovered participants in ImmuneRACE Cohort 3 were defined as having two consecutive negative NP/OP PCR tests, clearance from a healthcare professional, or resolution of symptoms. In the prospective study, mobile phlebotomists collected whole blood, serum and a nasopharyngeal or oropharyngeal swab from each participant. Additional blood draws and questionnaires over an approximately two-month period could optionally be provided by prospective study participants. Before DNA extraction, blood samples from the prospective study were shipped at room temperature or frozen. TCRbeta CDR3 regions were amplified from genomic DNA by means of the immunoSEQ Assay, a bias-controlled multiplex PCR. On the study's bioinformatics: Within the assay, amplification of reference gene primers was used to estimate how many nucleated cells each sample contained. Sequence reads were collapsed and filtered to measure the absolute abundance of every unique TCRbeta CDR3 rearrangement. Productive Simpson clonality was computed per sample as the square root of Simpson's diversity index over productive rearrangements. TCRdb took over this immuneACCESS table, retaining in-frame rearrangements with V and J assigned. Such tables are incomplete; in checked studies, under half of the missing clones stem from an unresolved V gene, and the remainder is unexplained. Clone size and V and J calls were adopted from that table, with D and trimming inferred from the DNA. The sample table lists a few hundred thousand clones, 85% to 90% of them with a count of one. The top ten clones comprise 10% of the sample.

According to the germline V gene, CDR1 reads SGHDT and CDR2 reads YYEEEE. Spanning cysteine to phenylalanine, the CDR3 consists of 17 amino acids. Only the CDR3 DNA is retained, 51 bases long and in frame from the first base. The V end loses 3 bases and the J end loses 4 bases, and a stretch of 20 bases separates them. A word on this clone: No antigen is known for it. No quality values exist for individual bases; no much larger clone is one base distant.

This receptor was obtained from a woman aged 45-65 years who had recovered from COVID-19. Input material: PBMCs or T cells enriched from blood (not recorded which). In this chain, TRBV5-6 is recombined with TRBJ1-5; matching of 5 bases hints at TRBD1 as the D gene. Here is the DNA: TGTGCCAGCAGCTACAGACCCATTTCGGGGGATAATCAGCCCCAGCATTTT. It specifies CASSYRPISGDNQPQHF.